This T cell receptor beta chain was captured by sequencing in a study of blood T cells in healthy people across ages. Notes on the study in general: Naive CD4+ cell counts and diversity both ran higher in long-lived than in aged donors.

In the case of this clonotype: What it binds is not known.

V was clipped by 0 bases and J by 3 bases, with 9 bases between them. The CDR3 loop spans 15 amino acids. CDR1 and CDR2 (germline): LGHDT, YNNKEL (reference sequence). For the second PCR, which ran for roughly 7 to 11 cycles, a sample-barcoded 5' primer and a J-beta primer mix were used. Each cDNA molecule, via a template-switch adaptor with 12 random nucleotides, was tagged. Every sample gave at least 3 million paired-end reads containing CDR3. MiXCR, run by TCRdb on the 5' RACE reads, gives a single entry per CDR3 protein. The sample contains about 930,000 distinct CDR3 sequences, about 29% of which appear only once. The data also belong to a second study, concerning T cells of mothers and their children. This second study notes: Sequencing got over 8 million TCR beta CDR3 reads from each mother and several million from each child.

The chain couples TRBV3-1 to TRBJ2-1; D perhaps matches TRBD2 (5 bases). The source material was blood. The receptor was derived from a woman aged 40 to 55 in good health. DNA of the CDR3: TGTGCCAGCAGCCAAGATGCGGGCCTCTACAATGAGCAGTTCTTC. Translation: CASSQDAGLYNEQFF.